This passage covers 30 T cell receptor beta chains from one sample sequenced in a study of blood T cells in healthy people across ages. Using a J-beta primer mix together with a sample-barcoded 5' primer, a second PCR was run for roughly 7 to 12 cycles. TCRdb used MiXCR to reprocess the 5' RACE reads, holding one entry per CDR3 protein. The table lists over a million distinct CDR3 sequences, 42% of them singletons. The sequenced sample was blood. All receptors come from a woman between 18 and 29 years old in good health.

This chain connects TRBV2 to TRBJ2-2; D remains unclear. V gave up 3 bases and J gave up 2 bases, with 7 bases separating them. Per the germline V gene, CDR1 is SNHLY and CDR2 is FYNNEI. The CDR3 covers 14 residues. CDR3 nucleotide sequence: TGTGCCAGCAGTGATGCCCGAAACACCGGGGAGCTGTTTTTT. This encodes CASSDARNTGELFF.

Remarks on this clonotype: The junction departs from the called germline gene at one end, perhaps through a read error. The chain combines TRBV6-5 with TRBJ2-4; 8 bases are shared with TRBD1. CDR1 is MNHEY, CDR2 SVGAGI, per germline. This CDR3 region has 16 residues. Written as DNA, the CDR3 is TGTGTCAGCAGCCCTGCTTTCGGACAGGGCCCGCCAGAGCAATACTTC. It translates to CVSSPAFGQGPPEQYF.

This clonotype has just a few counts. The chain is built from TRBV4-2 and TRBJ1-1; D is unresolved. The germline V and J ends were trimmed by 0 bases and 0 bases, with 5 bases remaining between them. The germline gives CDR1 LGHNA, CDR2 YNFKEQ. CDR3 length: 14 amino acids. CDR3 sequence (DNA): TGTGCCAGCAGCCAAGAGGGATTGAACACTGAAGCTTTCTTT. It is translated as CASSQEGLNTEAFF.

This clonotype was seen a handful of times. This sequence joins TRBV6-5 and TRBJ1-6, with 7 positions matching TRBD1. The CDR3 runs 15 residues. Trimming took 2 bases from V and 9 from J; bases not matched to a gene: 7. Germline CDR1 is MNHEY and CDR2 is SVGAGI. The CDR3 bases are TGTGCCAGCAGTTACCGGGGACAGCTCTTTTCACCCCTCCACTTT. It is translated as CASSYRGQLFSPLHF.

The V gene is TRBV7-2, the J gene TRBJ2-7; 12 bases agree with TRBD2. The CDR3 is made up of 14 amino acids. The ends lost 5 bases at V and 7 bases at J; junction bases unmatched: 6. Germline V gives CDR1 SGHTA, CDR2 FQGNSA. The CDR3 bases are TGTGCCAGCAGCCCCCAGGGACTAGCGGGTGAGCAGTACTTC. Protein product: CASSPQGLAGEQYF.

With regard to this clonotype: This CDR3 is missing its conserved last phenylalanine or tryptophan, likely due to a read error. This sequence joins TRBV9 and TRBJ2-7; possible D gene TRBD1, 6 bases. V was pared by 0 bases and J by 0 bases, with 10 bases between. Germline assignment: CDR1 SGDLS and CDR2 YYNGEE. This CDR3 has 15 residues. CDR3 in amino acids: CASSVGPDSSYEQYY. In DNA, the CDR3 is TGTGCCAGCAGCGTAGGGCCGGACAGCTCCTACGAGCAGTACTAC.

There are a few counts of this clonotype. This chain connects TRBV12-3 or TRBV12-4 to TRBJ2-1; 7 bases agree with TRBD1. With V trimmed by 6 bases and J by 0 bases, 17 bases remained unmatched. The CDR3 covers 19 residues. The CDR3 sequence is CASSDADRALQSSYNEQFF. CDR3 bases: TGTGCCAGCAGCGACGCCGACAGGGCACTTCAGAGCTCCTACAATGAGCAGTTCTTC.

This clonotype has a handful of counts. The chain employs TRBV9 and TRBJ2-3; D gene uncertain. The V and J ends lost 0 bases and 7 bases respectively, with 6 bases between them. The CDR3 sequence is 12 residues long. Germline assignment: CDR1 SGDLS and CDR2 YYNGEE. The CDR3: CASSVESNTQYF. CDR3 in DNA: TGTGCCAGCAGCGTAGAGAGCAATACGCAGTATTTT.

The chain's CDR3 is CSASAGVRSGETQYF. The CDR3 DNA follows: TGCAGTGCTAGTGCGGGTGTGAGGTCAGGAGAGACCCAGTACTTC. The rearrangement uses TRBV20-1 and TRBJ2-5, with a possible D match to TRBD2 (5 bases). The CDR3 is 15 amino acids. CDR1 is DFQATT, CDR2 SNEGSKA, per germline (reference sequence). The V gene lost 3 bases and the J gene lost 4 bases, with 18 bases spanning the gap.

The table lists this clonotype with a few counts. The V and J genes are TRBV5-1 and TRBJ2-3; a possible D gene is TRBD2 (5 bases). V dropped 2 bases and J dropped 6 bases, with 13 bases sitting between them. In germline, CDR1 is SGHRS, CDR2 YFSETQ. The CDR3 sequence is 14 residues long. In DNA form, the CDR3 reads TGCGCCAGCAGCTTTCGAGCGGTTATCGATACGCAGTATTTT. This gives the protein CASSFRAVIDTQYF.

Details on this clonotype: One junction end does not reproduce the germline sequence, and a read error may be involved. This chain uses TRBV7-2 with TRBJ2-1, with 8 bases identical to TRBD2. In germline, CDR1 is SGHTA, CDR2 FQGNSA. This CDR3 spans 17 amino acids. The CDR3 DNA reads TGTGCCTGCAGCTCACAAATAGCGGGGTCCCCCTACAATGAGCAGTTCTTC. Amino acid sequence: CACSSQIAGSPYNEQFF.

This clonotype was found a few times. The gene calls are TRBV11-2 and TRBJ2-4; D tentatively fits TRBD1 or TRBD2 (5 bases each). Germline loops: CDR1 SGHAT, CDR2 FQNNGV. The ends were cut back, 5 bases at V and 6 bases at J, with 20 bases in the middle. The CDR3 consists of 16 residues. CDR3 region: CASSEYRDPPGNIQYF. The CDR3 DNA sequence: TGTGCCAGCAGCGAATATCGGGACCCCCCAGGAAACATTCAGTACTTC.

The count of this clonotype is one. Given a much more abundant clone one base away, this may be a read error. The chain uses TRBV20-1 and TRBJ2-5, with TRBD2 matching over 10 bases. The tail of the sequence fits TRBJ2-7 better, so the J call may be wrong. The CDR3 runs 18 residues. Germline V lookup: CDR1 DFQATT, CDR2 SNEGSKA (reference sequence). CDR3 DNA: TGCAGTGCTGGAGATGGGATAGCGGGGGGCCCATTCCCAGACGAGCAGTACTTC. It codes for CSAGDGIAGGPFPDEQYF.

A few counts support this clonotype. The chain couples TRBV20-1 to TRBJ2-3; either TRBD1 or TRBD2 may supply D (6 bases each). Germline CDR1 is DFQATT and CDR2 is SNEGSKA (reference sequence). This CDR3 region has 16 residues. With 0 bases removed from V and 5 bases from J, the gap between germline ends came to 18 bases. The CDR3 region is CSARELAGGHIDTQYF. CDR3 DNA: TGCAGTGCTAGAGAACTAGCTGGGGGGCATATAGATACGCAGTATTTT.

This sequence joins TRBV10-3 and TRBJ1-1; D gene unclear. This CDR3 spans 12 amino acids. Germline V lookup: CDR1 ENHRY, CDR2 SYGVKD. V dropped 10 bases and J dropped 0 bases, with 9 bases sitting between them. CDR3 loop: CASANVNTEAFF. The CDR3 bases are TGTGCCAGCGCAAACGTGAACACTGAAGCTTTCTTT.

This clonotype was recorded many times. The chain recombines TRBV9 with TRBJ2-1; TRBD2 matches 10 bases. J gave up 3 bases and V 2 bases, and 2 bases lay outside the gene matches. CDR3 length equals 15 residues. Per the germline V gene, CDR1 is SGDLS and CDR2 is YYNGEE. The CDR3 reads CASSVSGGNYNEQFF. The CDR3 nucleotides are TGTGCCAGCAGCGTTAGCGGGGGGAACTACAATGAGCAGTTCTTC.

V usage is TRBV27 and J usage is TRBJ1-5; D ambiguous. With 5 bases removed from V and 6 bases from J, the gap between germline ends came to 14 bases. CDR1 and CDR2 from the germline V gene are MNHEY and SMNVEV (reference sequence). There are 14 residues in the CDR3. CDR3 amino acids: CASSPRALRQPQHF. The CDR3 DNA follows: TGTGCCAGCAGTCCACGGGCCCTGCGTCAGCCCCAGCATTTT.

This CDR3 reads CASSLPGDYYGYTF. The DNA for the CDR3 is TGTGCCAGCAGCCTTCCGGGGGATTACTATGGCTACACCTTC. The chain links TRBV14 to TRBJ1-2; a weak D match, TRBD1 (5 bases). The V gene lost 4 bases and the J gene lost 3 bases, with 12 bases spanning the gap. CDR3 length: 14 residues. Germline CDR1 is SGHDN and CDR2 is FVKESK.

Regarding this clonotype: One end of the junction fails to match germline, which may point to a read error. The chain has TRBV5-6 and TRBJ1-2; D may be TRBD1 (6 bases). Germline V gene sequence: CDR1 SGHDT, CDR2 YYEEEE. This CDR3 is built from 12 residues. The CDR3, as DNA: TGTGCCAGCAGAGCGGCCCCGGGGGGCTGCACCTTC. Amino acids: CASRAAPGGCTF. Based on the CDR3 plus reference TRBV5-6 and TRBJ1-2, the full variable domain is DAGVTQSPTHLIKTRGQQVTLRCSPKSGHDTVSWYQQALGQGPQFIFQYYEEEERQRGNFPDRFSGHQFPNYSSELNVNALLLGDSALYLCASRAAPGGCTFGSGTRLTVV.

The CDR3 sequence: CSASVVSNTGELFF. CDR3 in DNA: TGCAGTGCTAGTGTTGTCTCGAACACCGGGGAGCTGTTTTTT. V usage is TRBV20-1 and J usage is TRBJ2-2; D is unclear. The CDR3 is 14 residues long. Trimming took off 3 bases at V and 0 bases at J, with 8 bases between the two ends. Germline V CDR1 and CDR2: DFQATT, SNEGSKA (reference sequence).

This clonotype was recorded once. This sequence joins TRBV11-2 and TRBJ2-2; 10 bases line up with TRBD2. The V gene end was trimmed by 1 base and the J gene end by 4 bases; junction bases not matched to a gene: 3. The CDR3 runs 16 residues. From germline, CDR1 is SGHAT and CDR2 FQNNGV. The chain's CDR3 is CASSLALAGVTGELFF. The CDR3 region has the DNA TGTGCCAGCAGCTTAGCGCTAGCGGGGGTCACCGGGGAGCTGTTTTTT.

A few counts support this clonotype. The V call is TRBV6-5, the J call TRBJ2-3; D is uncertain. V lost 4 bases and J 3 bases, leaving 8 bases between the germline ends. This CDR3 is 13 amino acids long. Germline V gene sequence: CDR1 MNHEY, CDR2 SVGAGI. CDR3 nucleotides: TGTGCCAGCAGTTCTGACGGGACAGATACGCAGTATTTT. It codes for CASSSDGTDTQYF.

This clonotype was detected a few times. The chain carries TRBV20-1 and TRBJ2-5; no definite D call. V was shortened by 4 bases and J by 7 bases, with 7 bases between the two germline ends. Germline values: CDR1 DFQATT, CDR2 SNEGSKA (reference sequence). This CDR3 region has 10 residues. CDR3 DNA sequence: TGCAGTGCTACGTTTGCGACCCAGTACTTC. This encodes CSATFATQYF.

This clonotype was found a few times. J is TRBJ2-3 and V is TRBV5-1; 11 bases agree with TRBD1. V lost 4 bases, J lost 5 bases, and 6 bases stayed unmatched. The CDR3 loop spans 15 amino acids. CDR1 SGHRS and CDR2 YFSETQ come from the germline V gene. The CDR3 loop is CASSTGTGGRDTQYF. The CDR3 DNA is TGCGCCAGCAGCACCGGGACAGGGGGAAGAGATACGCAGTATTTT.

This clonotype occurred a few times. The rearrangement links TRBV3-1 to TRBJ2-1, with 7 bases identical to TRBD2. Per germline, CDR1 LGHDT and CDR2 YNNKEL (reference sequence). The CDR3 contains 16 residues. J was trimmed by 4 bases and V by 2 bases; bases with no gene match: 8. The CDR3 DNA sequence: TGTGCCAGCAGCCAAAACGGCGGGAGAGCTTACAATGAGCAGTTCTTC. Protein sequence: CASSQNGGRAYNEQFF.

There are a few counts of this clonotype. This sequence joins TRBV28 and TRBJ1-6; perhaps TRBD1 as D (5 bases). This CDR3 has 13 residues. Germline V CDR1 and CDR2: MDHEN, SYDVKM. With 7 bases removed from V and 10 bases from J, the gap between germline ends came to 14 bases. In DNA form, the CDR3 reads TGTGCCAGCACAGAGAGGGGAAGCTCACCCCTCCACTTT. This gives the protein CASTERGSSPLHF.

A note on this clonotype: Because the CDR3 is missing its conserved closing phenylalanine or tryptophan, this is likely a read error. The rearrangement links TRBV20-1 to TRBJ2-3; 7 nucleotides line up with TRBD2. This CDR3 spans 15 amino acids. J lost 2 bases, V lost 0 bases, and 5 bases had no gene match. Per the germline V gene, CDR1 is DFQATT and CDR2 is SNEGSKA (reference sequence). CDR3 coding DNA: TGCAGTGCTAGAGATGGGGGGGTGATCACAGATACGCAGTATATT. Protein product: CSARDGGVITDTQYI.

This clonotype was counted between two and nine times. CDR3 coding DNA: TGTGCCAGCAGCAAAGCGCTTTTTAGGACGGGCAACTATGGCTACACCTTC. This codes for CASSKALFRTGNYGYTF. V usage is TRBV21-1 and J usage is TRBJ1-2. TRBV21-1 is shown as a pseudogene. The CDR3 is 17 residues long.

Of note for this clonotype: The junction departs from germline at one end; a sequencing error may be responsible. The J gene is TRBJ1-5, the V gene TRBV20-1; D possibly corresponds to TRBD1 (5 bases). This CDR3 spans 15 amino acids. Germline CDR1 DFQATT, CDR2 SNEGSKA (reference sequence). CDR3 bases: TGCTGTGCTAGAGCACCGGGACTTAGCAATCAGCCCCAGCATTTT. Protein sequence: CCARAPGLSNQPQHF.

This chain joins TRBV27 and TRBJ1-2, with a tentative D call TRBD1 (6 bases). Germline CDR1 MNHEY, CDR2 SMNVEV (reference sequence). CDR3 length: 14 amino acids. Trimming shortened V by 5 bases and J by 8 bases, and 18 bases separated the two germline ends. The CDR3 DNA sequence: TGTGCCAGCAGTCCCCTCATCGCAGGGGAAGGCTACACCTTC. This sequence encodes CASSPLIAGEGYTF.